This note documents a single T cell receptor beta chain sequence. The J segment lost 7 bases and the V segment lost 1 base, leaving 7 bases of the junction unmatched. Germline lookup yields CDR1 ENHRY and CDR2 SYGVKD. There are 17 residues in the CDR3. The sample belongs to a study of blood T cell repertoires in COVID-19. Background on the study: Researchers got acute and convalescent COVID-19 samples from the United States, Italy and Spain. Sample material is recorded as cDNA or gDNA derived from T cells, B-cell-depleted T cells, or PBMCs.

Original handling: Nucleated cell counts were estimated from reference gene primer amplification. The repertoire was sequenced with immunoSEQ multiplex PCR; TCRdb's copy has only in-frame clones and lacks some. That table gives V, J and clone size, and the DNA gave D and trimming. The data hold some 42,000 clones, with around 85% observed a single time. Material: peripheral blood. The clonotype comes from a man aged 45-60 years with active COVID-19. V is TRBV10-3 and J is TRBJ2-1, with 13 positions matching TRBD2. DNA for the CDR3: TGTGCCATCAGTGAGTTCCGGACTAGCGGGAGTTTGAATGAGCAGTTCTTC. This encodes CAISEFRTSGSLNEQFF.